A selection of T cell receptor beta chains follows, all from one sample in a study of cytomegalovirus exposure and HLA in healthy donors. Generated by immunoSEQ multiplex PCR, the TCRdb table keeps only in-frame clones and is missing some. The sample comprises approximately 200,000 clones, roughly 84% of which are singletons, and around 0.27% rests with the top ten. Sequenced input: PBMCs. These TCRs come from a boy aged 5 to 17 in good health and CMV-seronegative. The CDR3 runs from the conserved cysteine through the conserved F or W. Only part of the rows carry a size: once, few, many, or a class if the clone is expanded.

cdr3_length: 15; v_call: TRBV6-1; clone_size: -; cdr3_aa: CASSAYGLLTDTQYF
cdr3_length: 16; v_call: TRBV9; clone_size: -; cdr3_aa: CASSVVDGIAYNEQFF
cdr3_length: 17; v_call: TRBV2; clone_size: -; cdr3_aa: CASSDLVGEGGNQPQHF
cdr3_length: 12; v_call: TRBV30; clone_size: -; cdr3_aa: CAWSVGGGGYTF
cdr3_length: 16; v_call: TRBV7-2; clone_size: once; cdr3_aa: CASSRRVQSNTGELFF
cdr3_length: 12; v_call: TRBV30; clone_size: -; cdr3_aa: CAWGTGGTEAFF
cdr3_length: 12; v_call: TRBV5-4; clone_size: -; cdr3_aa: CASSLDRGGYTF
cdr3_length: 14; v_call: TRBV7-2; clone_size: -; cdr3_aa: CASSFIGSSNEAFF
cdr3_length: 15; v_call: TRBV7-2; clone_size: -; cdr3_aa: CASSHLQGWGGRAFF
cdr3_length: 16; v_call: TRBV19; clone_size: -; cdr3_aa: CASSMSERTGVNGYTF
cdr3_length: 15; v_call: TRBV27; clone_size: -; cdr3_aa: CASSLGGTGPYEQYF
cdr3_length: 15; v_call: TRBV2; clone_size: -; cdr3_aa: CASREERALTDTQYF
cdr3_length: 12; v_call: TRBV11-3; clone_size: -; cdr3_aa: CASSRGGETQYF
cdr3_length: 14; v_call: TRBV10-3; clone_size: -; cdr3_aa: CAISVPGGGGEQFF
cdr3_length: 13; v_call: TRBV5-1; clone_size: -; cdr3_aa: CASSLIGDQPQHF
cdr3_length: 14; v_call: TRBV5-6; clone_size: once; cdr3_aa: CASSLGSSGDEQFF
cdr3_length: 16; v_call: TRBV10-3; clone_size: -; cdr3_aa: CAISLQAKTYTDTQYF
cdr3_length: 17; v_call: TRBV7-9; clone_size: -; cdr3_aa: CASSLVLAGEAYNEQFF
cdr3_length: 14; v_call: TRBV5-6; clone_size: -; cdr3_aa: CASSSGTVYNEQFF
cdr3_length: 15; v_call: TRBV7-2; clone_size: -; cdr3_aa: CASSIQGRVDEKLFF
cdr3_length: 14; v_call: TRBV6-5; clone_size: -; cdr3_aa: CASSRTGNTGELFF
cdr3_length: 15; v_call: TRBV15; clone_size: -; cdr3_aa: CATSTEQGAHEKLFF
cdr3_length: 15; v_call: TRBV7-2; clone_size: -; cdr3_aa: CASSPRLSQGNIQYF
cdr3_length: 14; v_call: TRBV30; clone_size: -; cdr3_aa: CAWSPERTGYGYTF
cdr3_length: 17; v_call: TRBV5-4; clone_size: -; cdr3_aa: CASSLGTGEIWNTEAFF
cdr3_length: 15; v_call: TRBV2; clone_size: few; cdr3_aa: CASRRQGAPTQPQHF
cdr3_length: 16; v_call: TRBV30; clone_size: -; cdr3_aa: CAWSVGTSGSYNEQFF
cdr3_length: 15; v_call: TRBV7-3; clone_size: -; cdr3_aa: CASSLGLASTDTQYF
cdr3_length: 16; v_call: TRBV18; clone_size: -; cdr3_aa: CASSRGTSGRAYEQYF
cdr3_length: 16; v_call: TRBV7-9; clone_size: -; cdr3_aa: CASSLRQGLPNYGYTF
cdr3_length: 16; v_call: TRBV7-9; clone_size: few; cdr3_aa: CSSSLVAGVNTGELFF
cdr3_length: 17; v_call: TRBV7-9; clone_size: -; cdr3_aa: CASSSGLAGGHTDTQYF
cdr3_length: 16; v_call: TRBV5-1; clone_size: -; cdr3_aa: CASRKTSGTNTYEQYF
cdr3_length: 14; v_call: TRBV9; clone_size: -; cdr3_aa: CASSAGQAGRGYTF
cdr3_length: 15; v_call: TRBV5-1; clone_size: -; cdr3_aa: CASSGWTGETGELFF
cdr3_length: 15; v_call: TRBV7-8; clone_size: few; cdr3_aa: CASSLTRSMSTEAFF
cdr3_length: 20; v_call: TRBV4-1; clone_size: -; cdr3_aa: CASSQVGTSGRKTNTGELFF
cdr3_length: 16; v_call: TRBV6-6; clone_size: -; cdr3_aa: CASSFGASFVDSPLHF
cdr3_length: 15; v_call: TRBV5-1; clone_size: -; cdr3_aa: CASSLGQRRPYEQYF
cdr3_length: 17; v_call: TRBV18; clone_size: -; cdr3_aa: CASSPLGLSATNEKLFF
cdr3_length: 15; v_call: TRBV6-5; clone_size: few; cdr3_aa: CASRSRQGPGNTIYF
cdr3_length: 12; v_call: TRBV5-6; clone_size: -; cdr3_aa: CASSSSGYGYTF
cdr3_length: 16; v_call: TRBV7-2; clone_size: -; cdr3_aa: CASSLVSTGGAETQYF